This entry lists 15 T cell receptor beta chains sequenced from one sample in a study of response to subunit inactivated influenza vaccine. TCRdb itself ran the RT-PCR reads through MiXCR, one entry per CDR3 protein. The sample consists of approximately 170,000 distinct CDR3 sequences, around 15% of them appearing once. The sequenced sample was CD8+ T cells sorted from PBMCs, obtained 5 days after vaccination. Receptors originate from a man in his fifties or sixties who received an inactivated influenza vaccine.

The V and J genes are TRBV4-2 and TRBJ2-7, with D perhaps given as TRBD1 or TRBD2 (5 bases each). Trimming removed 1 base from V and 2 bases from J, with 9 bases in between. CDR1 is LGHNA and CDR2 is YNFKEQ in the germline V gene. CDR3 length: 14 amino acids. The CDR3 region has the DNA TGTGCCAGCAGCCAAGTGAGAGGGGCCTACGAGCAGTACTTC. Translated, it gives CASSQVRGAYEQYF.

DNA for the CDR3: TGCGCCAGCAGCTGGCGGGGAGGAGGGCAAGGCTACACCTTC. This codes for CASSWRGGGQGYTF. The chain uses TRBV4-3 and TRBJ1-2; D unresolved. CDR1 LGHNA and CDR2 YSLEER come from the germline V gene. V lost 5 bases and J 8 bases, leaving 18 bases between the germline ends. The CDR3 spans 14 residues.

The DNA for the CDR3 is TGCGCCAGCAGCTTGAAGCACAGGGGGGTTGACCAGCAGTACTTC. Translation gives CASSLKHRGVDQQYF. The rearrangement links TRBV5-1 to TRBJ2-7; 8 bases are a match to TRBD1. The V gene end was trimmed by 1 base and the J gene end by 8 bases; junction bases not matched to a gene: 11. Germline CDR1 and CDR2: SGHRS and YFSETQ. This CDR3 has 15 amino acids.

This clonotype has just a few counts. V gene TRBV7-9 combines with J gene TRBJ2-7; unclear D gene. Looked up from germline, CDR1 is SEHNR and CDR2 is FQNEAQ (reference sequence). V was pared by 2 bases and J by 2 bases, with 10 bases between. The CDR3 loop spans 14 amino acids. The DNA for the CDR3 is TGTGCCAGCAGCTTACCCCTCTGGCCCTACGAGCAGTACTTC. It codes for CASSLPLWPYEQYF.

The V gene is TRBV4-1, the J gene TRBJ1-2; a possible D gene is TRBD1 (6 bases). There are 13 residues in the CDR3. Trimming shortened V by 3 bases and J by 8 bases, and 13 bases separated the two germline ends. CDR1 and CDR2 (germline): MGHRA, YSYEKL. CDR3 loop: CASSQWNREGYTF. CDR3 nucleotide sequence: TGCGCCAGCAGCCAGTGGAACAGGGAAGGCTACACCTTC.

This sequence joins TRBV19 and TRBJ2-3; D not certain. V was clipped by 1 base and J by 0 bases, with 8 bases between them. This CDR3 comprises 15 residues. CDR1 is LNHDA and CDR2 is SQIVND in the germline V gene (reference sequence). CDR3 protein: CASSIVDTSTDTQYF. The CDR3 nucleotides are TGTGCCAGTAGTATAGTCGATACTAGCACAGATACGCAGTATTTT.

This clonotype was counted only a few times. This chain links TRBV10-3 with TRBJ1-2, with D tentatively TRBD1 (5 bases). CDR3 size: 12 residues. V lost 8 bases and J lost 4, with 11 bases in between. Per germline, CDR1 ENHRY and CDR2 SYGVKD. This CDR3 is CAIDQGPYGYTF. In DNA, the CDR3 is TGTGCCATCGACCAGGGCCCCTATGGCTACACCTTC.

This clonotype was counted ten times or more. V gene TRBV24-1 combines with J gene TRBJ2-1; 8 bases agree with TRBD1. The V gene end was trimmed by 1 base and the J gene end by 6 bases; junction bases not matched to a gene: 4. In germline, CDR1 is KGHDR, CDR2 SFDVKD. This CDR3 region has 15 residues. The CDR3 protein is CATSDFGTGLNEQFF. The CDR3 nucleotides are TGTGCCACCAGTGATTTCGGGACAGGACTCAATGAGCAGTTCTTC.

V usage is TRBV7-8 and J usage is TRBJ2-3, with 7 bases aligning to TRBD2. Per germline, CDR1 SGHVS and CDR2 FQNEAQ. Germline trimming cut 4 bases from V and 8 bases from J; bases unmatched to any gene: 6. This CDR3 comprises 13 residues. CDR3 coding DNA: TGTGCCAGCAGCTCACGACCGGGGGGTACGCAGTATTTT. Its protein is CASSSRPGGTQYF.

CDR3 in DNA: TGTGCCGTGACAGGGGGCAAAAGGACCGGGGAGCTGTTTTTT. Amino acid sequence: CAVTGGKRTGELFF. V and J are TRBV10-3 and TRBJ2-2, with TRBD1 identical over 10 bases. This CDR3 contains 14 residues. Germline V gene data show CDR1 as ENHRY and CDR2 as SYGVKD. J gave up 5 bases and V 11 bases, and 8 bases lay outside the gene matches.

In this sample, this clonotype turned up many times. The CDR3 DNA is TGTGCCAGCACCCCCTGGACACTAGATACGCAGTATTTT. Its protein is CASTPWTLDTQYF. The genes are TRBV12-3 or TRBV12-4 and TRBJ2-3, with TRBD1 as a possible D gene (5 bases). The CDR3 sequence is 13 residues long. V dropped 7 bases and J dropped 5 bases, with 13 bases sitting between them.

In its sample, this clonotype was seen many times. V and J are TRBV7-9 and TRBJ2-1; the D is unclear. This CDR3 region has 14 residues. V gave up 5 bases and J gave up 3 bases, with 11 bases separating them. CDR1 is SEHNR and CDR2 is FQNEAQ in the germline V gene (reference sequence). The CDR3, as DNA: TGTGCCAGCAGCCCGATCAGGAGCTACAATGAGCAGTTCTTC. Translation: CASSPIRSYNEQFF.

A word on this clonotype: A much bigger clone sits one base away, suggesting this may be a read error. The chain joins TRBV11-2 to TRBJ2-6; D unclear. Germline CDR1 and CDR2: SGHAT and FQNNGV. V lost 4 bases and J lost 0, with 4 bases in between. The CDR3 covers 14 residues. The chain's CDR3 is CASSSFSGANVLTF. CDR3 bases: TGTGCCAGCAGCTCCTTCTCTGGGGCCAACGTCCTGACTTTC.

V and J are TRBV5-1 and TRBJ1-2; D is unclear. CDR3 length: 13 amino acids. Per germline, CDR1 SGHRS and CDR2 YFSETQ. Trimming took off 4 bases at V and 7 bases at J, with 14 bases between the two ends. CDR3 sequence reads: CASSPSWAAGYTF. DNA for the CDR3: TGCGCCAGCAGCCCCAGTTGGGCTGCTGGCTACACCTTC.

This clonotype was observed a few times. The CDR3 bases are TGTGCCAGCAGTTTGGGGACAGGGGTAGAGACCCAGTACTTC. This codes for CASSLGTGVETQYF. The genes are TRBV28 and TRBJ2-5, with TRBD1 matching 10 bases. With 3 bases clipped from V and 4 bases from J, the junction kept 2 bases outside the gene matches. Per the germline V gene, CDR1 is MDHEN and CDR2 is SYDVKM. The CDR3 length is 14 residues.